The 10 T cell receptor beta chains below come from one sample, sequenced in a study of cytomegalovirus exposure and HLA in healthy donors. PCR primers comprised 60 Vbeta and 13 Jbeta primers. Clones were sequenced by immunoSEQ multiplex PCR, and TCRdb holds only the in-frame ones, with some missing. The sample carries around 150,000 clones, approximately 81% recorded once. Material: PBMCs. The receptors here all came from a woman aged 40 to 49 in good health and CMV-seropositive.

This rearrangement joins TRBV18 to TRBJ2-1; weak D call: TRBD1 (6 bases). V was cut by 6 bases and J by 8 bases, with 17 bases left in between. Germline CDR1 KGHSH, CDR2 LQKENI. The CDR3 is made up of 14 amino acids. For the CDR3, the DNA is TGTGCCAGCTCGCCTGGACAGTCCAGGGATGAGCAGTTCTTC. It codes for CASSPGQSRDEQFF.

The V and J genes are TRBV6-1 and TRBJ2-5; TRBD2 might be the D (6 bases). Near its end, the DNA agrees better with TRBJ2-7, so the J call may be wrong. This CDR3 comprises 12 residues. From germline, CDR1 is MNHNS and CDR2 SASEGT. Here the CDR3 reads CASTTSSYEQYF. The CDR3 DNA sequence: TGTGCCAGCACGACTAGCTCCTACGAGCAGTACTTC.

The CDR3 DNA is TGTGCCAGCAGTTGGGGGGGAACCACAGATACGCAGTATTTT. This encodes CASSWGGTTDTQYF. V and J are TRBV27 and TRBJ2-3; 7 bases match TRBD2. CDR3 length: 14 amino acids. In germline, CDR1 is MNHEY, CDR2 SMNVEV (reference sequence). With 4 bases clipped from V and 2 bases from J, the junction kept 3 bases outside the gene matches.

The chain employs TRBV27 and TRBJ1-1; possibly TRBD1 for D (5 bases). Per the germline V gene, CDR1 is MNHEY and CDR2 is SMNVEV (reference sequence). The V end was cut by 5 bases, the J end by 3 bases, with 16 bases between. The CDR3 sequence is 15 residues long. The CDR3 sequence: CASSQKGGGYTEAFF. CDR3 bases: TGTGCCAGCAGTCAGAAAGGTGGGGGGTACACTGAAGCTTTCTTT.

As for this clone: Within the sample, other DNA sequences also encode this same CDR3. The genes are TRBV7-2 and TRBJ2-7; 7 nucleotides line up with TRBD2. Losses at the gene ends were 5 bases for V and 7 bases for J; bases not matched to a gene: 8. Germline V gene data show CDR1 as SGHTA and CDR2 as FQGNSA. CDR3 length: 13 residues. The CDR3 region is CASSPRLAGEQYF. As DNA, the CDR3 is TGTGCCAGCAGCCCCCGACTAGCTGGGGAGCAGTACTTC.

The genes are TRBV19 and TRBJ2-1, with D perhaps matching TRBD2 (5 bases). The germline gives CDR1 LNHDA, CDR2 SQIVND (reference sequence). This CDR3 contains 13 residues. V was trimmed by 4 bases and J by 5 bases, leaving 9 bases between them. CDR3 in amino acids: CASSKGSHNEQFF. The CDR3 DNA is TGTGCCAGTAGTAAAGGGAGCCACAATGAGCAGTTCTTC.

This chain links TRBV5-1 with TRBJ1-2; a possible D gene is TRBD1 (6 bases). This CDR3 comprises 13 residues. Germline V gene lookup returns CDR1 SGHRS and CDR2 YFSETQ. V shed 0 bases and J shed 10 bases, with 13 bases lying between them. CDR3 nucleotide sequence: TGCGCCAGCAGCTTGGAAACAGGGTTGGCCTACACCTTC. It encodes CASSLETGLAYTF.

The chain joins TRBV7-9 to TRBJ2-2; no definite D call. The CDR3 length is 16 residues. V gave up 1 base and J gave up 6 bases, with 15 bases separating them. The germline V gene encodes CDR1 SEHNR and CDR2 FQNEAQ (reference sequence). CDR3 residues: CASSLGTPRSAGELFF. The CDR3 nucleotides read TGTGCCAGCAGCTTAGGCACACCGCGGTCCGCCGGGGAGCTGTTTTTT.

The chain is built from TRBV7-2 and TRBJ1-1; TRBD1 aligns across 7 bases. V trimming: 5 bases; J trimming: 3 bases; junction bases outside the gene matches: 6. The CDR3 has 14 residues. In germline, CDR1 is SGHTA, CDR2 FQGNSA. The CDR3 spells CASSVDRVHTEAFF. DNA for the CDR3: TGTGCCAGCAGCGTCGACAGGGTCCACACTGAAGCTTTCTTT.

The chain links TRBV5-1 to TRBJ1-4; 8 nucleotides match TRBD1. The V gene's germline CDR1 is SGHRS and CDR2 YFSETQ. Trimming removed 4 bases from V and 0 bases from J; junction bases left unmatched: 2. This CDR3 spans 15 amino acids. CDR3 DNA sequence: TGCGCCAGCAGCCCACAGGGGGCAACTAATGAAAAACTGTTTTTT. Its protein product is CASSPQGATNEKLFF. The whole variable domain, filled in from reference TRBV5-1 and TRBJ1-4, reads KAGVTQTPRYLIKTRGQQVTLSCSPISGHRSVSWYQQTPGQGLQFLFEYFSETQRNKGNFPGRFSGRQFSNSRSEMNVSTLELGDSALYLCASSPQGATNEKLFFGSGTQLSVL.